What follows is one T cell receptor (beta chain) and its context. No antigen is known for it. Vbeta (60) and Jbeta (13) primers were used in the PCR. The assay was immunoSEQ multiplex PCR, and TCRdb's table has in-frame clones only and misses some. The data show around 200,000 clones, 77% seen once. This specimen comes from a study of cytomegalovirus exposure and HLA in healthy donors. Whole-study results and caveats: An apparent linkage of common viral pathogens to several of the most significant clusters emerged in a later analysis. A later analysis, which compared TCR beta chains of equal frequency, found the HLA-associated ones more clonally expanded. Near-uniform donor sequencing depth was presumed by presence/absence analyses.

The donors gave bone marrow, and they were healthy. The sequenced sample consisted of PBMCs. The TCR originated in a woman aged 60-70 years in good health and CMV-seropositive.

The CDR3 region is CASSQDWRVGNTIYF. CDR3 coding DNA: TGCGCCAGCAGCCAAGATTGGAGGGTTGGAAACACCATATATTTT. The J gene is TRBJ1-3, the V gene TRBV4-3; D is ambiguous. CDR3 size: 15 residues. Germline V gene lookup returns CDR1 LGHNA and CDR2 YSLEER. V lost 0 bases and J lost 3, with 9 bases in between.